The clone carrying this T cell receptor (beta chain) has more than one count but fewer than ten. This entry belongs to a study of human T cells and chemical hapten exposure. Time point given: patch test 1, 2 weeks after DPC sensitization. Treatment defined: therapeutic diphenylcyclopropenone sensitization with weekly scalp DPC. TCRdb re-called the RACE reads with MiXCR, one entry per CDR3 protein. This table has under 150,000 distinct CDR3 sequences, around an eighth appearing once. The CDR3 sequence is 12 residues long. The germline V gene has CDR1 DFQATT and CDR2 SNEGSKA (reference sequence). V shed 0 bases and J shed 3 bases, with 6 bases lying between them.

The chain recombines TRBV20-1 with TRBJ2-7, with a possible D match to TRBD2 (5 bases). This TCR derives from a woman aged 50 to 60 with alopecia areata. Some clones in this sample may be carry-over from other donors' samples. The sample here was whole blood, taken in connection with sensitization to the hapten diphenylcyclopropenone (DPC). CDR3 in DNA: TGCAGTGCTAGAGAGAGGGACTACGAGCAGTACTTC. Protein sequence: CSARERDYEQYF.